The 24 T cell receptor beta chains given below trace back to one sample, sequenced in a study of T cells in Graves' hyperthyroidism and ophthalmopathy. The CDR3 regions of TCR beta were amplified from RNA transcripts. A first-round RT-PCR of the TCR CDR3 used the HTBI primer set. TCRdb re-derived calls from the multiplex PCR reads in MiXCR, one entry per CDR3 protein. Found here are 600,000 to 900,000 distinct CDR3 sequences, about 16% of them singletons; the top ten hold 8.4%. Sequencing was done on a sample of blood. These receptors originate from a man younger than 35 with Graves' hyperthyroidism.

The CDR3 loop is CASSVLPRFLYGYTF. Here the CDR3 DNA reads TGTGCCAGCAGCGTATTACCCAGGTTCCTGTATGGCTACACCTTC. The chain is built from TRBV9 and TRBJ1-2; D uncertain. Germline CDR1 reads SGDLS; CDR2 reads YYNGEE. V lost 1 base, J lost 5 bases, and 15 bases lay in between. The CDR3 runs 15 residues.

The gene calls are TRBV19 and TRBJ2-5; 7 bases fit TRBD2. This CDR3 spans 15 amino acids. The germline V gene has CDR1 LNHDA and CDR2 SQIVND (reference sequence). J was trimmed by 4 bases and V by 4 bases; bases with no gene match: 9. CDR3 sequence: CASSKGRAVGETQYF. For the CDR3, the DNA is TGTGCCAGTAGTAAGGGGAGGGCCGTGGGAGAGACCCAGTACTTC.

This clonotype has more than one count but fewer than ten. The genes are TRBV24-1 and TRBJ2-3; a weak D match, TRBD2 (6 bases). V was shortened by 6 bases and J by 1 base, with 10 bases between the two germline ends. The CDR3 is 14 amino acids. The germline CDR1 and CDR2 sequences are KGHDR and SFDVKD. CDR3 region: CATSRRDGTDTQYF. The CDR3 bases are TGTGCCACCAGTCGGAGGGACGGCACAGATACGCAGTATTTT.

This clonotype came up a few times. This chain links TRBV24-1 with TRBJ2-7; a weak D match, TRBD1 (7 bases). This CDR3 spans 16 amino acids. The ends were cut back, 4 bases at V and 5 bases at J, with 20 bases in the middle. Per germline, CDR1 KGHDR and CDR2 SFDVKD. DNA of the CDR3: TGTGCCACCAGTGACTCGAACAGGGGACTGCGGAACGAGCAGTACTTC. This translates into CATSDSNRGLRNEQYF.

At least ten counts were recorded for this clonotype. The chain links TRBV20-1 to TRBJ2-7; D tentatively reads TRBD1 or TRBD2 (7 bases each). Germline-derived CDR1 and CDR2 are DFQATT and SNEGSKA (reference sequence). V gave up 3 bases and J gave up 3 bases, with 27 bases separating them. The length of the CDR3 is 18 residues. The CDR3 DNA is TGCAGTGCTAGGGGAGGGACAGTGCGGACGACCGAAAACTACGAGCAGTACTTC. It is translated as CSARGGTVRTTENYEQYF.

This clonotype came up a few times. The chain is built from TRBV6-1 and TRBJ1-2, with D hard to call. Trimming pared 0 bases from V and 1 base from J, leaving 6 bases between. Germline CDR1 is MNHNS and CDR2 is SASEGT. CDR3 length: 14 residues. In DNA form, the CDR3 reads TGTGCCAGCAGTGAAGCGCTGTATAACTATGGCTACACCTTC. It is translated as CASSEALYNYGYTF.

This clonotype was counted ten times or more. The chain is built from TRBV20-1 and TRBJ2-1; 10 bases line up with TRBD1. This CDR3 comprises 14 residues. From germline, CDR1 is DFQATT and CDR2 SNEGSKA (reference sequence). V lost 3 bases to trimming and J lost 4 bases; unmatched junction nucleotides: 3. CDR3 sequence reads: CSARGTGDYNEQFF. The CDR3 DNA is TGCAGTGCTAGGGGGACAGGGGATTACAATGAGCAGTTCTTC.

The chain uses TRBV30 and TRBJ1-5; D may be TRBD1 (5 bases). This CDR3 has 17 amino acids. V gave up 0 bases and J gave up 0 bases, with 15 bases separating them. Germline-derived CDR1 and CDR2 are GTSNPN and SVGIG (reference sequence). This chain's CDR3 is CAWSVQVPLVSNQPQHF. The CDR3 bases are TGTGCCTGGAGTGTACAGGTCCCCCTCGTTAGCAATCAGCCCCAGCATTTT.

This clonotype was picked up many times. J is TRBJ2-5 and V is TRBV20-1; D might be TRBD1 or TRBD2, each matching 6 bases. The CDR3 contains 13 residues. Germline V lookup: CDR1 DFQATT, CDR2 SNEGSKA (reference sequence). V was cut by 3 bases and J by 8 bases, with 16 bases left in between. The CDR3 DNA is TGCAGTGCTAGCCCGGGGGCGGATTATACCCAGTACTTC. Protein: CSASPGADYTQYF.

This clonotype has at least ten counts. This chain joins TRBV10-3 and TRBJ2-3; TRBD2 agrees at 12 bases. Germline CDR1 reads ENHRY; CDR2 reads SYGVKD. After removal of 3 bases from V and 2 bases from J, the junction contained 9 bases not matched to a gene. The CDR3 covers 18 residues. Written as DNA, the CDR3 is TGTGCCATCAGTGATCCCTTGGGACTAGCGGGTATCACAGATACGCAGTATTTT. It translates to CAISDPLGLAGITDTQYF.

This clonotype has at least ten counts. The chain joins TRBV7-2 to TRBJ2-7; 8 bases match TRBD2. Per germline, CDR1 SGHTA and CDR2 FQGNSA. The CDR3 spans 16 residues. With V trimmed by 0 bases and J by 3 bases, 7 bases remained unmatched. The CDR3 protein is CASSLARLAGYYEQYF. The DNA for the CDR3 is TGTGCCAGCAGCTTAGCTCGTCTAGCGGGTTACTACGAGCAGTACTTC.

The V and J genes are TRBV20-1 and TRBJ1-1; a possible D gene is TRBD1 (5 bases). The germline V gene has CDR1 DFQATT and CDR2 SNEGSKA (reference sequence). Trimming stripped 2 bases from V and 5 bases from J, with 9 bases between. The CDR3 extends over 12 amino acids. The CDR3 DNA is TGCAGTGCTAGAAGACAGACAACTGAAGCTTTCTTT. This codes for CSARRQTTEAFF.

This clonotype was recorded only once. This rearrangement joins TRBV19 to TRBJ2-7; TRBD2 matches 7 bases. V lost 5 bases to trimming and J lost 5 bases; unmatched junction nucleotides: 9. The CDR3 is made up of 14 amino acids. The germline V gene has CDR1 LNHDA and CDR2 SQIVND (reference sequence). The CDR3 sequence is CASSLRLAGHEQYF. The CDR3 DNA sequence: TGTGCCAGTAGTCTAAGACTAGCAGGCCACGAGCAGTACTTC. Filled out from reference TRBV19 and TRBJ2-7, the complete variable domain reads DGGITQSPKYLFRKEGQNVTLSCEQNLNHDAMYWYRQDPGQGLRLIYYSQIVNDFQKGDIAEGYSVSREKKESFPLTVTSAQKNPTAFYLCASSLRLAGHEQYFGPGTRLTVT.

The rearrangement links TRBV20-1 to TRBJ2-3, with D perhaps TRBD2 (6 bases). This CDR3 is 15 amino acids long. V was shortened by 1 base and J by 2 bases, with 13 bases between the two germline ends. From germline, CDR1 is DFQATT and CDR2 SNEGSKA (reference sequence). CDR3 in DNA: TGCAGTGCTAGAGTTGGTAGCGGATACACAGATACGCAGTATTTT. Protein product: CSARVGSGYTDTQYF.

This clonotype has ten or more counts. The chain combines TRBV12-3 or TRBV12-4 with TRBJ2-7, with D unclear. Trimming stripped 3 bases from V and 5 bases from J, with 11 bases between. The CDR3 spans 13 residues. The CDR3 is CASSFLSRDEQYF. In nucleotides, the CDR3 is TGTGCCAGCAGTTTCCTGTCTAGGGACGAGCAGTACTTC.

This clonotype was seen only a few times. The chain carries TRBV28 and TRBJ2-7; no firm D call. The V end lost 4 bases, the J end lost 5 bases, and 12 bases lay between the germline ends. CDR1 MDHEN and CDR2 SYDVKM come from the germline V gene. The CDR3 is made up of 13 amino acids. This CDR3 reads CASSSFSDHEQYF. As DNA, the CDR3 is TGTGCCAGCAGTTCCTTTTCCGACCACGAGCAGTACTTC.

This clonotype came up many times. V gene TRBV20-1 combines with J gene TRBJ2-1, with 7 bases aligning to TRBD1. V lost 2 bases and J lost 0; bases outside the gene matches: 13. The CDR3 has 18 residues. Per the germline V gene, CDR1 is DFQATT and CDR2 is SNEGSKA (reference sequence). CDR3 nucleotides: TGCAGTGCTAGAAATGGTTCTAGGCCAGGGGGCTCCTACAATGAGCAGTTCTTC. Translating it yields CSARNGSRPGGSYNEQFF.

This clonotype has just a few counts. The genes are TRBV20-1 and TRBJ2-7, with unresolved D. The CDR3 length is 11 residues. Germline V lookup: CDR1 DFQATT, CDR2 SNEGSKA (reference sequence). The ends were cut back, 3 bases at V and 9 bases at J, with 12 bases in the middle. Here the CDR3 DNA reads TGCAGTGCTAGGATACCTGCTGGGCAGTACTTC. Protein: CSARIPAGQYF.

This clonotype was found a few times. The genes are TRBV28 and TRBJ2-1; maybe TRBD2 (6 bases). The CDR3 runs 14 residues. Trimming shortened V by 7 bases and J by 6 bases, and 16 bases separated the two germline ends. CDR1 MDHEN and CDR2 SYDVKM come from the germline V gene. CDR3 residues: CASNAGQHSNEQFF. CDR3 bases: TGTGCCAGCAACGCGGGGCAACATAGCAATGAGCAGTTCTTC.

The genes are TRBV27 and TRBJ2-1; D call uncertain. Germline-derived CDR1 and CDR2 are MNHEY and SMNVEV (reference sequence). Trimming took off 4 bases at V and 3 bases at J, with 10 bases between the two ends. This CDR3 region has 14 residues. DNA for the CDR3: TGTGCCAGCAGTTATAGGTCCTACTACAATGAGCAGTTCTTC. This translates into CASSYRSYYNEQFF.

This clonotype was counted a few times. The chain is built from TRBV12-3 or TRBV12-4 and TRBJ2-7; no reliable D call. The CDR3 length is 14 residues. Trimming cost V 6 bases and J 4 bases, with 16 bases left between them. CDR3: CASRPGLGRYEQYF. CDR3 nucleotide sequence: TGTGCCAGCAGACCGGGCCTGGGAAGGTACGAGCAGTACTTC.

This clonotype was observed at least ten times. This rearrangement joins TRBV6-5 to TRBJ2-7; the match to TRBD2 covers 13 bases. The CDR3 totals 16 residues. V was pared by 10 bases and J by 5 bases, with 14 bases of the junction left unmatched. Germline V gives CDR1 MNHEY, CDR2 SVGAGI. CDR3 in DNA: TGTGCCACAGGGGTCCGAGAGACTAGCGGGGGGAACGAGCAGTACTTC. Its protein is CATGVRETSGGNEQYF.

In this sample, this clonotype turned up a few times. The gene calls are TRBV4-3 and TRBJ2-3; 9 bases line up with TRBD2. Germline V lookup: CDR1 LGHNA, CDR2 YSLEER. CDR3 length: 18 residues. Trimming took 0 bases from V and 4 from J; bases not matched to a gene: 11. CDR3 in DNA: TGCGCCAGCAGCCAAGAGGGCGGGAGGGCCAGGCTCTCAGATACGCAGTATTTT. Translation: CASSQEGGRARLSDTQYF.

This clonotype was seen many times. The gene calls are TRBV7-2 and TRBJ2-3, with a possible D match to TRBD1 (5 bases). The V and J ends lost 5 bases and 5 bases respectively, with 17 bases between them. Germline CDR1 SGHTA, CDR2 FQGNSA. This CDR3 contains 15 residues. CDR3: CASSPTGLVGDTQYF. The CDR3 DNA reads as TGTGCCAGCAGCCCCACAGGTCTCGTAGGAGATACGCAGTATTTT.